One TCR beta chain is described in this entry. The sample originates from a study of cytomegalovirus exposure and HLA in healthy donors. V was clipped by 3 bases and J by 4 bases, with 7 bases between them. CDR3 size: 13 residues. The V gene's germline CDR1 is SGHDN and CDR2 FVKESK. Researchers ran the PCR with 60 Vbeta and 13 Jbeta primers. Repertoires were generated with immunoSEQ multiplex PCR, while TCRdb's copy carries only in-frame clones and drops some. This sample has more than 150,000 clones; over 70% occur once, and the top ten carry 1% to 1.5%. The V call is TRBV14, the J call TRBJ1-3, with no clear D. Sequences were obtained from PBMCs. This clonotype was obtained from a man aged 50 to 60 in good health and CMV-seropositive. The CDR3 loop is CASSQTQGNTIYF. CDR3 nucleotides: TGTGCCAGCAGCCAGACACAGGGAAACACCATATATTTT.